This T cell receptor beta chain was recovered during a study of graft-versus-host responses after intestinal transplantation. The table came from immunoSEQ multiplex PCR; TCRdb's copy has only in-frame clones and leaves some out. The sample holds around 21,000 clones; around three fifths are singletons and the top ten take about 0.94%. Germline assignment: CDR1 SNHLY and CDR2 FYNNEI. The CDR3 runs 15 residues. Trimming shortened V by 3 bases and J by 4 bases, and 14 bases separated the two germline ends. The chain employs TRBV2 and TRBJ2-3; D may be TRBD2 (5 bases). This TCR derives from a human patient who received an intestinal transplant. Sample: alloreactive CD4+ T cells from a mixed lymphocyte reaction culture, taken before intestinal transplant. Sample subset: CFSE-low proliferating T cells sorted from roughly six-day pre-transplant mixed lymphocyte reaction (GvH or HvG direction). The CDR3 sequence is CASSDNALRADTQYF. The CDR3 DNA is TGTGCCAGCAGTGACAATGCTTTGCGGGCAGATACGCAGTATTTT.